The T cell receptor (beta chain) described here comes from a study of shared clonotypes between healthy human individuals. Study as a whole: Donors had three CD4 naive, three CD4 memory, two CD8 naive and one CD8 memory plate apiece. Study findings and constraints: Clonotype sharing among donors, it was expected, would be affected by sequencing depth.

Unmatched junction bases numbered 9, after V lost 10 bases and J lost 3 bases. Germline V gene data show CDR1 as SEHNR and CDR2 as FQNEAQ (reference sequence). The CDR3 runs 15 residues. A note on this clone: Antigen specificity is unknown.

The protocol was immunoSEQ multiplex PCR, while the TCRdb copy is restricted to in-frame clones and leaves out a portion. This repertoire shows around 690,000 clones, less than 95% found once; its top ten account for 34%. Donors included only healthy HIV-negative adults lacking recent acute infections or vaccinations. This chain connects TRBV7-9 to TRBJ2-1; the match to TRBD2 covers 10 bases. The sequenced material came from memory CD8+ T cells from PBMCs. The subset denotes: CD45RO+ cells pooled with CCR7-negative TemRA cells. The sequence derives from a man in his late teens or twenties in good health. Some clones in this sample may be carry-over from other donors' samples. The CDR3 region is CATIRTSGLYNEQFF. CDR3 nucleotides: TGTGCCACAATCAGGACTAGCGGACTCTACAATGAGCAGTTCTTC. Supplemented by reference TRBV7-9 and TRBJ2-1, the full variable domain reads DTGVSQNPRHKITKRGQNVTFRCDPISEHNRLYWYRQTLGQGPEFLTYFQNEAQLEKSRLLSDRFSAERPKGSFSTLEIQRTEQGDSAMYLCATIRTSGLYNEQFFGPGTRLTVL.